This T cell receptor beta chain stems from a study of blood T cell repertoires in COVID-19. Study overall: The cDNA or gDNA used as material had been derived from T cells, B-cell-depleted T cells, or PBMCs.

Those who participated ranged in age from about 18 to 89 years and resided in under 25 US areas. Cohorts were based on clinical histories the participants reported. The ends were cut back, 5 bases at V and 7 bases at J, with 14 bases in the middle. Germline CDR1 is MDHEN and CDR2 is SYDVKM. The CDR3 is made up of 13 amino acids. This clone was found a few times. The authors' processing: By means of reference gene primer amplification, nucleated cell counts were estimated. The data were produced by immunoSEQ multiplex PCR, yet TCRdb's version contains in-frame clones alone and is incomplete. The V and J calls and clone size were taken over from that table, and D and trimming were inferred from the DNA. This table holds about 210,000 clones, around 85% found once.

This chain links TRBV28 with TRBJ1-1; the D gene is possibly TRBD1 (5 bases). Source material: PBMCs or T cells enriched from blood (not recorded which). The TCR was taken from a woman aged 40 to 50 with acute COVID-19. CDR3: CASSPGVHSEAFF. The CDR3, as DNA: TGTGCCAGCAGTCCGGGGGTTCATAGTGAAGCTTTCTTT. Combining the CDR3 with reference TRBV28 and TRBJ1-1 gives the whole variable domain DVKVTQSSRYLVKRTGEKVFLECVQDMDHENMFWYRQDPGLGLRLIYFSYDVKMKEKGDIPEGYSVSREKKERFSLILESASTNQTSMYLCASSPGVHSEAFFGQGTRLTVV.